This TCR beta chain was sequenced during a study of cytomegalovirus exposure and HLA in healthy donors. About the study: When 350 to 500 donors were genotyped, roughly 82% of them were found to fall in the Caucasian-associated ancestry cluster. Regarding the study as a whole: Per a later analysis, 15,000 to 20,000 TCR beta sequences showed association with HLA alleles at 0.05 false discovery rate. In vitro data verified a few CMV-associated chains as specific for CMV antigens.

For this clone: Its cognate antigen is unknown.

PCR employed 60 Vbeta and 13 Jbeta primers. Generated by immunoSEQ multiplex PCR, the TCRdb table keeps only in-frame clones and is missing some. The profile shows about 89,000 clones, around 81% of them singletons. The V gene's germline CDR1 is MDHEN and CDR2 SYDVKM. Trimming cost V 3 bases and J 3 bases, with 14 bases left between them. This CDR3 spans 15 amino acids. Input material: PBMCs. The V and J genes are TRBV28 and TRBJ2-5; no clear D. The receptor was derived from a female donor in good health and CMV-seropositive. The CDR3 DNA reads TGTGCCAGCAGTTTTGCCGGGTCCGGAGAAGAGACCCAGTACTTC. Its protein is CASSFAGSGEETQYF.